This is a list of T cell receptor beta chains from one sample in a study of cytomegalovirus exposure and HLA in healthy donors. Produced via immunoSEQ multiplex PCR; TCRdb's table is partial and in-frame only. The profile shows 150,000 to 200,000 clones, 85% to 90% of them singletons. Source material: PBMCs. These receptors all come from a man aged 18 to 29 in good health and CMV-seronegative. Both conserved end residues are trimmed from each CDR3. D genes are given only for firm matches.

CDR3 length	V gene	J gene	D gene	CDR3 protein
13	TRBV19	TRBJ2-7	TRBD1	ASSIDLGQGYEQY
12	TRBV27	TRBJ1-4	TRBD1	ASSKQGTNEKLF
11	TRBV30	TRBJ2-3	-	AWRFTGTDTQY
11	TRBV30	TRBJ1-1	-	AWSGQVNTEAF
12	TRBV29-1	TRBJ2-5	-	SVEDRGYEETQY
8	TRBV2	TRBJ2-7	-	ASNQGEQY
13	TRBV5-6	TRBJ2-3	-	ASSPTGGATDTQY
9	TRBV20-1	TRBJ2-1	-	SAPTYNEQF
13	TRBV6-5	TRBJ1-5	TRBD1	ASSQTWTGDQPQH
12	TRBV28	TRBJ1-2	-	ASSFRFRERGYT
13	TRBV11-2	TRBJ1-2	-	ASSFRDTVDYGYT
11	TRBV7-2	TRBJ1-2	TRBD1	ASSSRTGGGYT
12	TRBV19	TRBJ2-2	TRBD2	ASRGTSATGELF
12	TRBV30	TRBJ1-5	-	AWIILGELRPQH
13	TRBV5-6	TRBJ2-7	TRBD2	ASSLSRGVFYEQY
17	TRBV19	TRBJ2-6	TRBD1	ASSIQVGTGGTGANVLT
12	TRBV7-9	TRBJ1-1	-	ASSFRGIGTEAF
15	TRBV5-1	TRBJ1-4	TRBD1	ASAPIGGHSTNEKLF
13	TRBV29-1	TRBJ1-1	TRBD1	SVKIRDRLNTEAF
13	TRBV6-5	TRBJ2-7	-	ASSYGQGGVYEQY
10	TRBV19	TRBJ1-2	-	ATNRAGNGYT
13	TRBV10-3	TRBJ2-2	-	AIRHAGPLTGELF
11	TRBV6-1	TRBJ2-5	-	ASRYRERETQY
14	TRBV4-3	TRBJ1-1	-	ASSHLRGGGNTEAF
12	TRBV28	TRBJ1-5	-	ASSHRGPWQPQH
13	TRBV29-1	TRBJ1-1	-	SVRNRVAMNTEAF
14	TRBV19	TRBJ1-5	TRBD1	ASSIYPTGNHQPQH
12	TRBV28	TRBJ2-7	TRBD1	ASSSTRGPYEQY
11	TRBV27	TRBJ2-3	-	ASSFWAADTQY
14	TRBV27	TRBJ2-7	TRBD2	ASRLSSGRVTYEQY
12	TRBV6-6	TRBJ1-4	TRBD1	ASRSPGGNEKLF
10	TRBV27	TRBJ2-2	-	ASVGDTGELF
14	TRBV27	TRBJ1-1	-	ASSLWSGGGDTEAF
13	TRBV4-1	TRBJ1-5	-	ASSQDRGAGQPQH
13	TRBV5-1	TRBJ2-7	TRBD2	ASSFASGEHYEQY
13	TRBV11-2	TRBJ2-7	TRBD2	ASSQLPGRPYEQY
11	TRBV5-6	TRBJ2-5	-	ASSLSAGGPQY
12	TRBV7-2	TRBJ2-5	TRBD2	ASELAGVQETQY
15	TRBV5-1	TRBJ1-1	-	ASPSPRERTMNTEAF
12	TRBV6-5	TRBJ1-2	-	ASSGQGQGYGYT
16	TRBV7-2	TRBJ2-1	TRBD2	ASSRQGSSGRTYNEQF
13	TRBV9	TRBJ2-1	-	ASSALDGGNNEQF
11	TRBV18	TRBJ1-2	TRBD1	ASSRGQGWGYT
13	TRBV7-9	TRBJ1-6	-	ASSTDPSSGSPLH
12	TRBV18	TRBJ2-5	-	ASSADVWQETQY
14	TRBV27	TRBJ2-1	TRBD2	ASSLAGGRARDEQF
12	TRBV6-6	TRBJ2-7	TRBD2	ASSTPSGADEQY
13	TRBV28	TRBJ1-2	-	ASSLRGLTNYGYT
15	TRBV11-2	TRBJ2-4	-	ASTVLGQLLAKNIQY
11	TRBV7-8	TRBJ1-2	-	ASSPRGTYGYT
12	TRBV7-7	TRBJ2-1	TRBD2	ASSLEVAGGRQF
11	TRBV7-9	TRBJ2-2	-	ASSEKQDGELF
12	TRBV28	TRBJ2-7	-	ASIGRGLYNEQY